The rows below give T cell receptor beta chains drawn from one sample of a study of blood T cell repertoires in COVID-19. Profiled with immunoSEQ multiplex PCR; TCRdb holds only in-frame clones, not every one. The sample lists roughly 150,000 clones, around 84% occurring once. Specimen: PBMCs or T cells enriched from blood (not recorded which). These receptors came from a man aged 45 to 65 who had recovered from COVID-19. Each CDR3 is given with its conserved first and last residue. A D gene is named only where the DNA matches it firmly.

D: TRBD1
V: TRBV5-1
J: TRBJ2-7
CDR3: CASSSGQGTYEQYF

D: TRBD1
V: TRBV5-4
J: TRBJ2-4
CDR3: CASSDGTGGNIQYF

D: TRBD1
V: TRBV19
J: TRBJ2-3
CDR3: CAFNGQAGDTQYF

D: TRBD1
V: TRBV7-9
J: TRBJ1-4
CDR3: CASSLARGGVGEKLFF

D: NA
V: TRBV11-3
J: TRBJ1-1
CDR3: CASSQTGTEAFF

D: NA
V: TRBV7-9
J: TRBJ1-2
CDR3: CASSPLRGTYGYTF

D: TRBD1
V: TRBV2
J: TRBJ1-2
CDR3: CASSERSGTGKVPSYGYTF

D: NA
V: TRBV10-3
J: TRBJ2-7
CDR3: CAIRIEGKGDSYEQYF

D: TRBD1
V: TRBV11-3
J: TRBJ2-3
CDR3: CASSLPTGITDTQYF

D: NA
V: TRBV12-3/TRBV12-4
J: TRBJ2-7
CDR3: CASSPTTYEQYF

D: TRBD1
V: TRBV7-9
J: TRBJ1-1
CDR3: CASSQQGAGRTEAFF

D: NA
V: TRBV2
J: TRBJ1-2
CDR3: CASSEEGVSANYGYTF

D: TRBD2
V: TRBV27
J: TRBJ2-5
CDR3: CASRSGGASETQYF

D: TRBD1
V: TRBV6-5
J: TRBJ2-2
CDR3: CASSYSDRGYTGELFF